The 6 T cell receptor beta chains below all came from one sample that was sequenced in a study of cytomegalovirus exposure and HLA in healthy donors. Both 60 Vbeta primers and 13 Jbeta primers went into the PCR. Libraries were prepared by immunoSEQ multiplex PCR; TCRdb keeps only in-frame clonotypes and omits some of them. The sample includes about 130,000 clones, roughly 71% of them seen just once. The sample was PBMCs. Receptors originate from a woman aged 45-60 years in good health and CMV-seropositive.

The rearrangement joins TRBV14 to TRBJ2-3, with TRBD1 matching 9 bases. The trim removed 2 bases at V and 3 bases at J, leaving 3 bases unmatched. CDR1 and CDR2 from the germline V gene are SGHDN and FVKESK. CDR3 size: 15 residues. CDR3 loop: CASSQPGQGTDTQYF. The CDR3 bases are TGTGCCAGCAGCCAACCGGGACAGGGAACAGATACGCAGTATTTT.

The chain combines TRBV29-1 with TRBJ1-2; D might be TRBD1 (5 bases). V gave up 2 bases and J gave up 4 bases, with 17 bases separating them. CDR1 is SQVTM and CDR2 is ANQGSEA in the germline V gene. The CDR3 contains 15 residues. The CDR3 nucleotides are TGCAGCGTTGAACCCTTGGGGCCCCCCTTCTATGGCTACACCTTC. Encoded protein: CSVEPLGPPFYGYTF.

The rearrangement links TRBV5-4 to TRBJ2-7; unclear D gene. V was clipped by 4 bases and J by 0 bases, with 14 bases between them. Per the germline V gene, CDR1 is SGHNT and CDR2 is YYREEE (reference sequence). This CDR3 is built from 15 residues. The CDR3 region is CASSANPGISYEQYF. CDR3 bases: TGTGCCAGCAGCGCAAATCCAGGCATCTCCTACGAGCAGTACTTC. Variable domain in full (rest from reference TRBV5-4 and TRBJ2-7): ETGVTQSPTHLIKTRGQQVTLRCSSQSGHNTVSWYQQALGQGPQFIFQYYREEENGRGNFPPRFSGLQFPNYSSELNVNALELDDSALYLCASSANPGISYEQYFGPGTRLTVT.

The chain couples TRBV4-1 to TRBJ1-3, with D possibly being TRBD1 (5 bases). The germline CDR1 and CDR2 sequences are MGHRA and YSYEKL. The V and J ends lost 5 bases and 2 bases respectively, with 10 bases between them. CDR3 size: 14 residues. The CDR3 spells CASSFRVPGNTIYF. Written as DNA, the CDR3 is TGCGCCAGCAGCTTCAGGGTCCCTGGAAACACCATATATTTT.

V is TRBV11-2 and J is TRBJ1-2; 8 nucleotides line up with TRBD1. This CDR3 region has 15 residues. Germline V gene data show CDR1 as SGHAT and CDR2 as FQNNGV. Trimming took 5 bases from V and 7 from J; bases not matched to a gene: 12. CDR3 in amino acids: CASSLQGATEGGYTF. CDR3 sequence (DNA): TGTGCCAGCAGCCTTCAGGGGGCCACAGAGGGTGGCTACACCTTC.

This chain uses TRBV5-1 with TRBJ2-1; a weak D match, TRBD1 (7 bases). In germline, CDR1 is SGHRS, CDR2 YFSETQ. V lost 0 bases to trimming and J lost 5 bases, with 15 bases between them. The CDR3 totals 16 residues. The CDR3 nucleotides read TGCGCCAGCAGCTTGGTAGGGCAGGGGGGTAACAATGAGCAGTTCTTC. Protein sequence: CASSLVGQGGNNEQFF.